The 13 T cell receptor beta chains presented below share a single source sample, sequenced in a study of cytomegalovirus exposure and HLA in healthy donors. PCR used 60 Vbeta primers and 13 Jbeta primers. The repertoire was sequenced with immunoSEQ multiplex PCR; TCRdb's copy has only in-frame clones and lacks some. The sample shows about 200,000 clones, approximately 80% of them seen only once. The sequencing input was PBMCs. These receptors all come from a man in his forties or fifties in good health and CMV-seropositive.

V and J are TRBV7-3 and TRBJ2-1; 10 bases match TRBD2. Trimming cost V 0 bases and J 7 bases; bases outside gene matches: 9. The CDR3 covers 17 residues. Per germline, CDR1 SGHTA and CDR2 FQGTGA. The CDR3 DNA sequence: TGTGCCAGCAGCTTAACGTTTCTAGCGGGAGTTAGGAATGAGCAGTTCTTC. Translating gives CASSLTFLAGVRNEQFF.

CDR3 in amino acids: CASSLAGGGPTSYEQYF. The DNA for the CDR3 is TGCGCCAGCAGCTTGGCCGGGGGGGGCCCCACCTCCTACGAGCAGTACTTC. This rearrangement joins TRBV5-1 to TRBJ2-7, with 8 bases that match TRBD2. This CDR3 contains 17 residues. CDR1 and CDR2 from the germline V gene are SGHRS and YFSETQ. Trimming took 0 bases from V and 0 from J; bases not matched to a gene: 8.

The chain joins TRBV10-1 to TRBJ2-1; a weak D match, TRBD2 (6 bases). This CDR3 is built from 16 residues. The V and J ends lost 6 bases and 8 bases respectively, with 23 bases between them. Germline V lookup: CDR1 WNHNN, CDR2 SYGVQD (reference sequence). CDR3 protein: CASSKSGSVEWDEQFF. Here the CDR3 DNA reads TGCGCCAGCAGCAAGTCCGGGAGCGTGGAGTGGGATGAGCAGTTCTTC.

V is TRBV6-5 and J is TRBJ2-7, with 7 bases that match TRBD1. The CDR3 runs 15 residues. The ends lost 6 bases at V and 0 bases at J; junction bases unmatched: 8. Per germline, CDR1 MNHEY and CDR2 SVGAGI. CDR3 loop: CASRPRAGGSYEQYF. DNA for the CDR3: TGTGCCAGCAGGCCCCGGGCAGGGGGCTCCTACGAGCAGTACTTC.

The chain recombines TRBV10-3 with TRBJ1-5; TRBD1 matches at 8 bases. V trimming: 2 bases; J trimming: 7 bases; junction bases outside the gene matches: 19. The CDR3 consists of 19 residues. CDR1 and CDR2 (germline): ENHRY, SYGVKD. CDR3 protein: CAISERTGRVLLGQQPQHF. The DNA for the CDR3 is TGTGCCATCAGTGAGCGGACAGGGCGGGTGCTATTGGGGCAGCAGCCCCAGCATTTT.

The chain uses TRBV27 and TRBJ1-2; no clear D. Per the germline V gene, CDR1 is MNHEY and CDR2 is SMNVEV (reference sequence). V lost 4 bases, J lost 6 bases, and 15 bases lay in between. This CDR3 is 14 amino acids long. This chain's CDR3 is CASSSAVVTNGYTF. In nucleotides, the CDR3 is TGTGCCAGCAGTTCTGCGGTAGTAACTAATGGCTACACCTTC.

The chain employs TRBV27 and TRBJ2-7; 9 nucleotides agree with TRBD1. CDR1 MNHEY and CDR2 SMNVEV come from the germline V gene (reference sequence). Trimming at V came to 4 bases and at J to 3 bases, leaving 1 base not matched to a gene. The CDR3 has 13 residues. CDR3 sequence reads: CASSWTGDYEQYF. The DNA for the CDR3 is TGTGCCAGCAGTTGGACAGGGGACTACGAGCAGTACTTC.

This clone was recorded once. The chain combines TRBV7-3 with TRBJ2-5; tentatively, D is TRBD1 (6 bases). From germline, CDR1 is SGHTA and CDR2 FQGTGA. This CDR3 is 14 amino acids long. V lost 6 bases to trimming and J lost 1 base, with 12 bases between them. The CDR3 is CASRVTGSQETQYF. The CDR3 region has the DNA TGTGCCAGCAGGGTGACAGGATCCCAAGAGACCCAGTACTTC.

The J gene is TRBJ2-7, the V gene TRBV11-1, with 9 bases lining up with TRBD2. The junction had 9 bases not matched to a gene; V was cut back by 4 bases and J by 5 bases. Per germline, CDR1 SGHAT and CDR2 FQDESV (reference sequence). There are 15 residues in the CDR3. The CDR3 reads CASSSVAGASDEQYF. The CDR3 nucleotides read TGTGCCAGCAGCTCGGTAGCGGGAGCTAGCGACGAGCAGTACTTC.

The gene calls are TRBV25-1 and TRBJ2-7, with D possibly TRBD1 on 7 matching bases. Germline CDR1 MGHDK, CDR2 SYGVNS. Trimming removed 6 bases from V and 3 bases from J, with 12 bases in between. The CDR3 sequence is 13 residues long. CDR3 nucleotide sequence: TGTGCCAGCAGCGGCGGGACAGACTACGAGCAGTACTTC. Encoded protein: CASSGGTDYEQYF.

The rearrangement joins TRBV5-1 to TRBJ1-5; D ambiguous. Trimming shortened V by 4 bases and J by 2 bases, and 19 bases separated the two germline ends. Germline V gene lookup returns CDR1 SGHRS and CDR2 YFSETQ. The CDR3 has 17 amino acids. The CDR3 spells CASSRDPDTQGNQPQHF. The CDR3 DNA reads TGCGCCAGCAGCCGCGATCCCGACACCCAAGGCAATCAGCCCCAGCATTTT.

This clone showed up just once. The chain has TRBV5-1 and TRBJ2-1; TRBD1 matches 7 bases. Germline lookup yields CDR1 SGHRS and CDR2 YFSETQ. This CDR3 is built from 13 residues. Trimming removed 4 bases from V and 5 bases from J; junction bases left unmatched: 3. The CDR3 coding sequence is TGCGCCAGCAGCGCCGGGACAGACAATGAGCAGTTCTTC. Amino acid sequence: CASSAGTDNEQFF.

This clone came up a few times. The chain is built from TRBV5-4 and TRBJ2-2, with 11 bases fitting TRBD2. Looked up from germline, CDR1 is SGHNT and CDR2 is YYREEE (reference sequence). The CDR3 spans 16 residues. V gave up 4 bases and J gave up 1 base; unmatched junction bases: 3. The CDR3 DNA follows: TGTGCCAGCAGCATAACTAGCGGGGGGAACACCGGGGAGCTGTTTTTT. Translating gives CASSITSGGNTGELFF.